This TCR beta chain came from a study of shared clonotypes between healthy human individuals. Concerning this clone itself: The target antigen is unknown.

Study-wide findings and caveats: The sole specimen, blood, was sampled, and tissue repertoires likely differ.

Measured with immunoSEQ multiplex PCR; TCRdb has only the in-frame clones, and not every one. The table has approximately 1,500,000 clones, approximately 98% seen once; the top ten hold 0.4% to 0.45%. Sequencing was done on a sample of naive CD4+ T cells sorted from blood. Sample subset: CD45RA+ positively selected. The TCR sequence derives from a man aged 25-45 years in good health.

The CDR3 nucleotides read TGTGCCAGCAGCCAAGAGGCGGGACTCCCAGAAGAGACCCAGTACTTC. Amino acid sequence: CASSQEAGLPEETQYF. The rearrangement links TRBV14 to TRBJ2-5; TRBD2 might be the D (6 bases). The CDR3 runs to 16 residues. Germline-derived CDR1 and CDR2 are SGHDN and FVKESK. The V end was cut by 0 bases, the J end by 3 bases, with 14 bases between.